The following is a T cell receptor (beta chain) sequence with its context. The source of the sample is a study of Ad26.COV2.S vaccination and SARS-CoV-2 variants. The repertoire was sequenced with immunoSEQ multiplex PCR; TCRdb's copy has only in-frame clones and lacks some. There are about 680,000 clones in the sample; around 92% occur only once, and approximately 1.5% lies in the top ten. Treatment noted: roughly 19 received Ad26.COV2.S at low or high dose, single or two shots; roughly 5 received placebo; per-sample allocation not given. The investigators took samples on day 63 after the first vaccine or placebo injection. This CDR3 spans 16 amino acids. The V and J ends lost 4 bases and 7 bases, in that order; junction bases with no gene match: 10. CDR1 and CDR2 from the germline V gene are KGHDR and SFDVKD.

The chain employs TRBV24-1 and TRBJ2-1, with 9 bases that match TRBD2. The sequencing used peripheral blood, collected in a trial of Ad26.COV2.S vaccine versus placebo. The receptor comes from a person between 18 and 65 years old who received the Ad26.COV2.S COVID-19 vaccine or a placebo. The CDR3 protein is CATSEPSGRHRNEQFF. In nucleotides, the CDR3 is TGTGCCACCAGTGAGCCCAGCGGGAGGCATAGAAATGAGCAGTTCTTC.